This TCR beta chain was sequenced during a study of cytomegalovirus exposure and HLA in healthy donors. Germline loops: CDR1 LNHDA, CDR2 SQIVND (reference sequence). The CDR3 is 14 residues long. V was pared by 5 bases and J by 7 bases, with 17 bases between. Healthy bone marrow donors made up the donor group. Primers: 60 Vbeta forward and 13 Jbeta reverse. This table comes from immunoSEQ multiplex PCR, and its TCRdb copy is limited to in-frame clones, with some not included. Here the sample spans about 110,000 clones, approximately 70% being singletons. As for this clone: Its antigen is as yet unknown.

Study results and caveats: The study listed under 200 cytomegalovirus-associated TCR beta chains. Upon later analysis, HLA-associated TCR beta chains proved more clonally expanded than other, equally common chains. An Asian-associated ancestry cluster reportedly showed fewer N-insertions than the roughly 670-donor mean in a later analysis.

V is TRBV19 and J is TRBJ1-2; possible D gene TRBD1, 5 bases. This TCR was recovered from a woman in her 70s in good health and CMV-seropositive. The sequenced sample was PBMCs. CDR3 coding DNA: TGTGCCAGTAGTGTTACAGGTTCCGAGCCTGGCTACACCTTC. Translating gives CASSVTGSEPGYTF.